This TCR beta chain was profiled in a study of T cell repertoires in cytomegalovirus infection. TCRdb reprocessed the reads via MiXCR and lists one record per CDR3 protein. The data show about 530,000 distinct CDR3 sequences, around 27% seen once. In regard to this clonotype: Antigen specificity is unknown.

Study conclusions and caveats: The study found HLA-C-restricted CMV-specific TCR beta clonotypes dominating the ex vivo response.

CDR1 and CDR2 (germline): MDHEN, SYDVKM. With 9 bases clipped from V and 10 bases from J, the junction kept 13 bases outside the gene matches. The CDR3 length is 14 residues. The chain has TRBV28 and TRBJ1-1; 11 bases match TRBD1. Sequenced: PBMCs. The receptor's source is a human donor in good health (CMV status not recorded). Some clones in this sample may be carry-over from other donors' samples. CDR3 in amino acids: CASTGQGASVRAFF. The DNA of the CDR3 is TGTGCCAGTACCGGACAGGGGGCTTCGGTACGAGCTTTCTTT.